This section outlines one T cell receptor (beta chain) sequence together with its context. Its specificity is not known. This entry comes from a study of response to subunit inactivated influenza vaccine. Overall study findings and caveats: Authors suggested that a seasonal influenza vaccination recruits few new T cells each time.

TCRdb redid the calling of the RT-PCR reads with MiXCR, one entry per CDR3 protein. Among more than 700,000 distinct CDR3 sequences, 20% to 25% were seen once, and the ten largest hold about a tenth. CDR1 and CDR2 from the germline V gene are LGHNA and YSLEER. V gave up 1 base and J gave up 4 bases, with 9 bases separating them. This CDR3 comprises 14 residues. The sample here was PBMCs from blood, taken less than 6 days after vaccination. The clonotype comes from a man aged 50-59 years who received an inactivated influenza vaccine. The chain combines TRBV4-3 with TRBJ2-3, with D perhaps TRBD2 (6 bases). The CDR3 DNA follows: TGCGCCAGCAGCCAAGTGGGGGGTGCAGATACGCAGTATTTT. Its translation is CASSQVGGADTQYF.